This TCR beta chain appears in the sequencing data of a study of T cells in Graves' hyperthyroidism and ophthalmopathy. At the level of the study: Upon initial diagnosis and before any treatment, peripheral blood was collected.

There are 15 residues in the CDR3. V dropped 4 bases and J dropped 4; count of bases not matched to a gene: 7. Germline CDR1 is KGHSH and CDR2 is LQKENI. Graves' hyperthyroidism showing no ophthalmopathy progression within 18 months was considered stable. Regions amplified from RNA transcripts were the TCR beta CDR3 regions. With the HTBI primer set, the TCR CDR3 went through a first round of RT-PCR. TCRdb reprocessed the multiplex PCR reads via MiXCR and lists one record per CDR3 protein. The repertoire holds about 100,000 distinct CDR3 sequences, more than 15% seen once, with 35% to 50% in the top ten. Findings and limits, study-wide: Stable hyperthyroidism and ophthalmopathy were separated using 13 V-J signatures. Expanded thyroid clonotypes (above 0.001) were mostly also found in blood.

In this sample, this clonotype turned up many times. The antigen remains unidentified. This clonotype was sampled from a woman in her 50s with Graves' hyperthyroidism. The chain is built from TRBV18 and TRBJ2-1, with TRBD1 matching over 7 bases. Input material: blood. CDR3 sequence (DNA): TGTGCCAGCTCACAGCTGCCAGGGGGTTACAATGAGCAGTTCTTC. Protein: CASSQLPGGYNEQFF.